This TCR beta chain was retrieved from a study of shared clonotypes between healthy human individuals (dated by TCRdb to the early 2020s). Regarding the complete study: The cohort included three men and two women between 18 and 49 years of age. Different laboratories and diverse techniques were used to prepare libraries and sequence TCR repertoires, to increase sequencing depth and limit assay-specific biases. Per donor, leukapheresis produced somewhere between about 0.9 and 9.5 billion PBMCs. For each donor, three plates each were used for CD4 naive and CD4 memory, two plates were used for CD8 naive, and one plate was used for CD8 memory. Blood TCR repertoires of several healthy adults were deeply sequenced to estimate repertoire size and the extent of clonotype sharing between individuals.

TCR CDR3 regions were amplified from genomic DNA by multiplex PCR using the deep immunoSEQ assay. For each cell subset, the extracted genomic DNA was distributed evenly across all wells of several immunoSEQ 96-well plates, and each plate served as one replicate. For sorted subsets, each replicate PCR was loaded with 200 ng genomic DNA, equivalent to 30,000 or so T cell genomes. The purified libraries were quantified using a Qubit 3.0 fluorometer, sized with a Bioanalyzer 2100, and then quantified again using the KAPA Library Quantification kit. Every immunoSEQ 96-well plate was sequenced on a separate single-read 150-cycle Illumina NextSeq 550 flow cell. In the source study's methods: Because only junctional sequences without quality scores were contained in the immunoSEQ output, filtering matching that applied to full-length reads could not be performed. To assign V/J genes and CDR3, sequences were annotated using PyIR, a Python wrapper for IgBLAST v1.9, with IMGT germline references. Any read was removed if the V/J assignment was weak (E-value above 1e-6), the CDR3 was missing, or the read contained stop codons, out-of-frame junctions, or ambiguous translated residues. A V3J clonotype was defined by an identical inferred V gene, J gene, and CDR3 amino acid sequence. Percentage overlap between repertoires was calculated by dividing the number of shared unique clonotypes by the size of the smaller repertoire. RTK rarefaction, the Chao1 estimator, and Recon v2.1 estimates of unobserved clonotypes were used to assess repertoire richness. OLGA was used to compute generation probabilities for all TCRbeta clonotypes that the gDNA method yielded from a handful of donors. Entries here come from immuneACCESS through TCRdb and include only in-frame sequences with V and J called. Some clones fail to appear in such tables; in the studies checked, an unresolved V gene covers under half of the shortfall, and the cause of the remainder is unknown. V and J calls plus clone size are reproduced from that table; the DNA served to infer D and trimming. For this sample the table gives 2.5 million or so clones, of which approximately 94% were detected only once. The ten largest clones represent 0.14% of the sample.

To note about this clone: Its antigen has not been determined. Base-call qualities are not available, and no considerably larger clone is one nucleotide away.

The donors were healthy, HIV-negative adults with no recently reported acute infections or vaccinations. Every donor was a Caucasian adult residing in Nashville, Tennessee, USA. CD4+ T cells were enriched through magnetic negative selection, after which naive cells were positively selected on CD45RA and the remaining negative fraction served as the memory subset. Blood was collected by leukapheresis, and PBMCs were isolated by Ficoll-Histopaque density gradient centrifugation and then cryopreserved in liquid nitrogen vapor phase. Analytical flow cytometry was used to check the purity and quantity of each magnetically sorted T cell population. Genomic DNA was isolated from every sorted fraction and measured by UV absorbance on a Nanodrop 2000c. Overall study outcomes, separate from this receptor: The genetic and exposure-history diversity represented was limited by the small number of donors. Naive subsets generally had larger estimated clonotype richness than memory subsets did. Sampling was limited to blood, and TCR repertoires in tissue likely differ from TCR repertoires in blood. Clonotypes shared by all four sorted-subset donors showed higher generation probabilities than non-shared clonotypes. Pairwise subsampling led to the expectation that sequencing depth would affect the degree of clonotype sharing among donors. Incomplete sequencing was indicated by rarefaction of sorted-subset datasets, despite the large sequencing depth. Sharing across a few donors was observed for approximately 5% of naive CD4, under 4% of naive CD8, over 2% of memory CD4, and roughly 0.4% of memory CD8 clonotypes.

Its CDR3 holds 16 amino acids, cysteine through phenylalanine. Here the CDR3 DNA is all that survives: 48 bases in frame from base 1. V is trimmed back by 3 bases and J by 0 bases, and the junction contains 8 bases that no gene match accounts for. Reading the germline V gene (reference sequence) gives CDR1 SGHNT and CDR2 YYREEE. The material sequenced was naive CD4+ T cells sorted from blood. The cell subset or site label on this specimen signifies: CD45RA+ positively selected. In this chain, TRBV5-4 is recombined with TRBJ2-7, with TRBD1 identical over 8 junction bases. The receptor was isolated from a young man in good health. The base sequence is TGTGCCAGCAGCTGGGGCGGGACAGGAATCTCCTACGAGCAGTACTTC. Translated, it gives CASSWGGTGISYEQYF.